The clone carrying this T cell receptor (beta chain) was counted between two and nine times. The antigen remains unidentified. The V and J ends lost 0 bases and 5 bases respectively, with 7 bases between them. CDR3 size: 13 residues. Germline V gene sequence: CDR1 SGHVS, CDR2 FNYEAQ. Preparation of the TCRbeta library used unique molecular identifiers. TCRdb analysed the PCR reads with MiXCR anew, one entry per CDR3 protein. The sample includes about 580,000 distinct CDR3 sequences, 23% of them seen just once. These data belong to a study of T-cell reconstitution after alpha-beta-depleted transplantation in children. Findings and limits, study-wide: From newly produced T cells came most of the T-cell counts and diversity one year after transplant.

The origin of this receptor is a boy in the first two years of life who had a stem cell transplant for acute myeloid leukemia, so the T cells may come from the graft donor. The chain carries TRBV7-6 and TRBJ1-2; a possible D gene is TRBD1 (5 bases). Sequencing used PBMCs, mostly from graft donor cells, obtained 360 days after TCRalphabeta/CD19-depleted stem cell transplant. The CDR3 DNA reads as TGTGCCAGCAGCTTAGCGCAGGGATATGGCTACACCTTC. This gives the protein CASSLAQGYGYTF.